The clone carrying this T cell receptor beta chain was seen many times. The sample originates from a study of prognosis after radiotherapy for stage I lung cancer. The CDR3 covers 14 residues. In germline, CDR1 is MNHNS, CDR2 SASEGT. The V end lost 4 bases, the J end lost 2 bases, and 8 bases lay between the germline ends. From genomic DNA, two-round multiplex PCR was used to amplify TCR beta CDR3. Gene-specific primers for each TRBV and TRBJ gene drove first-round PCR. TCRdb redid the calling of the multiplex PCR reads with MiXCR, one entry per CDR3 protein. Of about 28,000 distinct CDR3 sequences in the sample, less than 40% were seen once.

This receptor was taken from a donor aged 50 or older with non-small cell lung cancer. V is TRBV6-1 and J is TRBJ2-2, with unresolved D. Sequenced here: PBMCs, sampled before or after stereotactic body radiation therapy (not recorded which). CDR3 DNA sequence: TGTGCCAGCAGTGTGTGGGCCAACACCGGGGAGCTGTTTTTT. Its protein product is CASSVWANTGELFF.